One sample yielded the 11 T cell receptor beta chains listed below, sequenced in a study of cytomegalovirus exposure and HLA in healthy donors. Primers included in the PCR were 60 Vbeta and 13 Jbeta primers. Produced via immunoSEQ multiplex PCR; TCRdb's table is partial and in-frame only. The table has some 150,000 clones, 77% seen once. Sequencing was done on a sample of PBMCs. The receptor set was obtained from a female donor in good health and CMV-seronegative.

CDR3 nucleotide sequence: TGTGCCAGCAGTCCGGCGGGAGGGGTGGAGACCCAGTACTTC. It is translated as CASSPAGGVETQYF. The chain couples TRBV28 to TRBJ2-5; 9 nucleotides match TRBD2. CDR3 length: 14 residues. V lost 5 bases to trimming and J lost 5 bases; unmatched junction nucleotides: 6. Per the germline V gene, CDR1 is MDHEN and CDR2 is SYDVKM. The whole variable domain, remainder taken from reference TRBV28 and TRBJ2-5, is DVKVTQSSRYLVKRTGEKVFLECVQDMDHENMFWYRQDPGLGLRLIYFSYDVKMKEKGDIPEGYSVSREKKERFSLILESASTNQTSMYLCASSPAGGVETQYFGPGTRLLVL.

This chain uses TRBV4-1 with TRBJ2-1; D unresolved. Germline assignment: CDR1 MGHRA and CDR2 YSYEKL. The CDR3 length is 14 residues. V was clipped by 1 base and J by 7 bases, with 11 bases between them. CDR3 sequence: CASSQGVLTNEQFF. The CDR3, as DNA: TGCGCCAGCAGCCAAGGAGTACTAACAAATGAGCAGTTCTTC.

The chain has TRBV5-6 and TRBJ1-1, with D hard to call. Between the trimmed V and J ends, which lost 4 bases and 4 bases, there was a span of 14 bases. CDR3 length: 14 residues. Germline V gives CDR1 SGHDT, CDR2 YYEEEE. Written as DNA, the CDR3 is TGTGCCAGCAGCCCCAGGCCCTTTAGCACTGAAGCTTTCTTT. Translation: CASSPRPFSTEAFF.

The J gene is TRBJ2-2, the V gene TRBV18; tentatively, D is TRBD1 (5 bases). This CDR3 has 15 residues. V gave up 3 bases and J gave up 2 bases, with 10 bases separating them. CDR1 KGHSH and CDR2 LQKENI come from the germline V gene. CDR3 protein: CASSPPQGNTGELFF. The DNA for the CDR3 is TGTGCCAGCTCACCCCCGCAGGGCAACACCGGGGAGCTGTTTTTT.

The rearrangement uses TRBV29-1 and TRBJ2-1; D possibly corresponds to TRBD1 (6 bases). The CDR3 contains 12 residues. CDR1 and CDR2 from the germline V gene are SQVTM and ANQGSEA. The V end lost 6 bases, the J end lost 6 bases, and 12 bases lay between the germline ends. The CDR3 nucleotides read TGCAGCGTCATACAGGGTTCCAATGAGCAGTTCTTC. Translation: CSVIQGSNEQFF.

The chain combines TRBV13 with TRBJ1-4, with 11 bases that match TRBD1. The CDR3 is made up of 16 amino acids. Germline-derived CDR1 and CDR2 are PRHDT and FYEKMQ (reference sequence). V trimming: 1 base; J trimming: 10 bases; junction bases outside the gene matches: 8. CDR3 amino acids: CASSLATDRGLGKLFF. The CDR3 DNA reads TGTGCCAGCAGCTTAGCCACGGACAGGGGGCTAGGAAAACTGTTTTTT.

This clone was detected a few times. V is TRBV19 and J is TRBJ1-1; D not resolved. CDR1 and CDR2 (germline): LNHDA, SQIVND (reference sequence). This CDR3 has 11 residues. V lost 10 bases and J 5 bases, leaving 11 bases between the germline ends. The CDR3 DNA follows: TGTGCCAACCAGCGGAAGACTGAAGCTTTCTTT. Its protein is CANQRKTEAFF.

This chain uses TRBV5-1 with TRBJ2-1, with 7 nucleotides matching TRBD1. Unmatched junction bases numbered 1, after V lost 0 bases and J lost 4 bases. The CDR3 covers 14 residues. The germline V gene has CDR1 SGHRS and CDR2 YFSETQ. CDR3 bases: TGCGCCAGCAGCTTGGAGGGACAGTACAATGAGCAGTTCTTC. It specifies CASSLEGQYNEQFF.

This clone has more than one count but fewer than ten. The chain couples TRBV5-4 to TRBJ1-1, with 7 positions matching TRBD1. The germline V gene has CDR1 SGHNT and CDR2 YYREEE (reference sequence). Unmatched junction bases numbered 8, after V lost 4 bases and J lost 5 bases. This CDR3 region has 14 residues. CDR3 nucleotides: TGTGCCAGCAGCCGCGAGGGGGCTCGAACTGAAGCTTTCTTT. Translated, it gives CASSREGARTEAFF.

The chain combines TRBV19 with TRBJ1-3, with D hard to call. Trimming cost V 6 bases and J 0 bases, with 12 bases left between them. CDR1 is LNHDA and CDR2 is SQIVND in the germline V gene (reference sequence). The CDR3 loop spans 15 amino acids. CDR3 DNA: TGTGCCAGTAGGCAGGCTCCTTACTCTGGAAACACCATATATTTT. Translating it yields CASRQAPYSGNTIYF.

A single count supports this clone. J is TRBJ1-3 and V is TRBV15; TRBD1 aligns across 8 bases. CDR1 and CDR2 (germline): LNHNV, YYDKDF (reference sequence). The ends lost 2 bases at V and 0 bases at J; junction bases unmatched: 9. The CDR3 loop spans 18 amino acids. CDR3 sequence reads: CATSRKTGGTLSGNTIYF. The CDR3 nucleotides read TGTGCCACCAGCAGAAAAACAGGGGGAACGCTCTCTGGAAACACCATATATTTT.